This T cell receptor (beta chain) was identified during a study of PD-1 blockade in classical Hodgkin lymphoma. Here immunoSEQ multiplex PCR was the method, and the copy in TCRdb shows in-frame clones only, minus some. The data hold 20,000 to 25,000 clones, with around 85% observed a single time. Time point given: cycle 4 day 1 (C4D1), after about 6 weeks of nivolumab. Each and every patient relapsed after autologous stem cell transplantation, and patients got differing brentuximab vedotin exposure. The authors purified CD4+ T cells from thawed PBMCs by magnetic negative selection. Study results and limitations: Patients starting nivolumab less than 1 year after ASCT had lower diversity and were excluded from later analyses. Baseline TCR diversity was reportedly lower in newly diagnosed patients than in healthy donors. It was reported as lower still in relapsed/refractory patients. CD4+ TCR diversity, unlike CD8+, rose significantly by C4D1. Nothing has yet pinned down what causes the repertoire differences, possibly disease activity or prior therapy.

As concerns this clone: Antigen: not known.

The germline V gene has CDR1 SEHNR and CDR2 FQNEAQ (reference sequence). The V and J ends lost 3 bases and 14 bases respectively, with 14 bases between them. The CDR3 loop spans 12 amino acids. The sequence derives from a human donor with classical Hodgkin lymphoma. The chain couples TRBV7-9 to TRBJ2-1; weak D call: TRBD2 (6 bases). The sample here was CD4+ T cells from blood, taken before the fourth cycle of nivolumab. CDR3 DNA sequence: TGTGCCAGCAGCTTGACGAACGGGGGAGAGTTCTTC. The encoded protein is CASSLTNGGEFF.